This T cell receptor beta chain was sequenced in a study of long-term antiretroviral therapy in people with HIV (dated by TCRdb to the early 2020s). Broadly, across the study: The earliest samples were collected roughly a decade before the 2015 WHO recommendation for immediate ART, at a time when ART was usually postponed until CD4 counts fell. This retrospective serial study examined whether starting ART and sustained HIV suppression were associated with changes in the composition and diversity of the TRB repertoire in peripheral blood. A total of 192 cryopreserved PBMC samples came from a few dozen adults with confirmed HIV infection and were collected serially over a mean of approximately 6 years (range 1-12). About 35% of the 30 participants with HIV were female. Test extractions of a monoclonal T-cell line alongside some 36 polyclonal samples showed no cross-contamination during QIAcube processing. The study at large found these results: Owing to limited PBMC availability, only the TCR beta chain was sequenced, without alpha chain pairing. Compared with controls, HIV repertoires had narrower CDR3 length ranges, and the network structure pointed to an antigen-experienced repertoire that shifted only slightly toward naive after ART. Inferences about post-ART repertoire changes are limited because no data were available on ART adherence, viral resistance or therapy changes. A significant increase in TRB diversity was found to be associated with ART initiation, although TRB diversity was observed to remain significantly below that of transplant donor controls even after long-term ART. Samples dated from about 2004 to 2017, and the ART regimens used may be less effective than current ones. At every time point, the repertoire was dominated by expanded TRB clones first identified before ART initiation, although this dominance fluctuated and, in many PLHIV, declined after ART. Because cell numbers in pre-ART samples were limited, unsorted PBMC were profiled instead of sorted CD4+ and CD8+ T cells.

Concerning this clone: What this receptor recognizes is not known. Base-call qualities are not available, and no considerably larger clone is one nucleotide away.

The CDR3 runs 19 residues from the cysteine to the phenylalanine. Solely the CDR3 DNA is kept, with 57 bases framed from the first base. For CDR1 and CDR2, the germline V gene (reference sequence) lists SEHNR and FQNEAQ. After removal of 6 bases from V and 1 base from J, the junction retains 17 bases not matched to a gene. Sequencing of the TRB variable region was done with the immunoSEQ hsTCRB v3.0 assay at survey level resolution. The target sequencing depth for TRB was roughly 40,000-55,000 T-cell genomes per sample. Pooled TRB libraries were sequenced on an Illumina MiSeq with a v3 150-cycle kit. The source study handled its data this way. Repertoire analysis was performed in R inside a reproducible Nextflow workflow that covered QC, data transformation and analysis. LymphoSeq2, an R package for exploring AIRR-Seq data, was used to implement custom analyses. A handful of samples yielding fewer than 5000 total TRB sequences were excluded, leaving around 200 analyzed HIV repertoires. Of the 188 retained HIV repertoires, some 60 were collected before and 120 to 140 after ART initiation. Repertoires were downsampled to 5000 TRB nucleotide sequences, with summary statistics averaged over 100 downsampling iterations. Only TRB sequences with CDR3 regions of at least seven amino acids were retained for analysis. A Shannon entropy-derived clonality score and the Gini coefficient were used to measure diversity. In the repertoire networks, any two of the top 5000 CDR3 amino acid sequences were linked whenever the two sequences differed by an edit distance of one. For TRB CDR3 amino acid sequences, antigen specificity groups and MHC restriction were predicted with GLIPH2. Known CMV, EBV, HIV or tissue antigen associations were flagged by matching CDR3 amino acid sequences against VDJdb and McPAS-TCR. Pre-ART, post-ART and control groups were compared with Wilcoxon signed-rank tests and Holm-Bonferroni correction. TCRdb holds this immuneACCESS table with in-frame rearrangements only. Some clones are missing; in checked studies, unresolved V genes explain under half, and the rest has no known cause. From that table come the V and J calls and clone size; the DNA was used to work out D and trimming. In all, the sample holds 30,000 or so clones, and 65% to 75% of those were seen once. In total, the top ten clones hold roughly 3.5% of the sample.

Inclusion was restricted to participants for whom at least one PBMC sample before ART initiation and at least two post-ART samples were available. Treatment was received in the United States of America by all participants with HIV. Before DNA extraction, cryopreserved samples of roughly 0.85-10 million PBMC were thawed and washed. At the time of the earliest PBMC sample, participants with HIV were aged between roughly 20 and 55 years. PBMC samples from each participant spanned 1-4 timepoints before ART initiation and 2-8 timepoints after ART initiation, with a median of 7 samples. Serial HIV viral load, CD4+ T-cell count, ART history and demographic data were obtained for every participant. A Qiagen kit on a QIAcube was used to extract genomic DNA from unsorted PBMC, with samples processed in batches of 12.

This specimen consisted of unsorted PBMCs, obtained 3 years after starting antiretroviral therapy. The origin of this receptor is a man between 45 and 60 years old with HIV. The sequence joins TRBV7-9 to TRBJ2-3; TRBD2 aligns with 9 central bases. The CDR3 region has the sequence CASRDLGASGAFGTDTQYF. The bases read TGTGCCAGCAGAGATCTGGGAGCTAGCGGGGCCTTTGGCACAGATACGCAGTATTTT.